These 23 T cell receptor beta chains came from one sample sequenced in a study of blood T cell repertoires in COVID-19. Profiled with immunoSEQ multiplex PCR; TCRdb holds only in-frame clones, not every one. The data show 200,000 to 250,000 clones, with 84% seen just once and 9.7% held by the top ten. What was sequenced was peripheral blood. The receptors were gathered from a man aged 45-60 years with active or convalescent COVID-19.

J is TRBJ2-5 and V is TRBV24-1; D is perhaps TRBD2 (5 bases). Trimming cost V 5 bases and J 7 bases, with 13 bases left between them. The CDR3 is made up of 13 amino acids. Germline values: CDR1 KGHDR, CDR2 SFDVKD. The CDR3 nucleotides are TGTGCCACCAGTGGCCTCTCCGAGGGGACCCAGTACTTC. Translation: CATSGLSEGTQYF.

A few counts support this clone. The gene calls are TRBV27 and TRBJ1-5; D call uncertain. The CDR3 is 13 amino acids. Germline CDR1 and CDR2: MNHEY and SMNVEV (reference sequence). Trimming removed 4 bases from V and 3 bases from J, with 7 bases in between. CDR3 DNA sequence: TGTGCCAGCAGTTACAGCTACAATCAGCCCCAGCATTTT. Its translation: CASSYSYNQPQHF.

This clone was picked up a small number of times. DNA of the CDR3: TGTGCCAGCAGTTACTCGGCCAGCGGGTCTTCCTACGAGCAGTACTTC. This codes for CASSYSASGSSYEQYF. The V and J genes are TRBV6-5 and TRBJ2-7; TRBD2 might be the D (6 bases). This CDR3 spans 16 amino acids. V was pared by 0 bases and J by 1 base, with 13 bases between. Germline-derived CDR1 and CDR2 are MNHEY and SVGAGI.

The rearrangement links TRBV7-8 to TRBJ2-2; the match to TRBD2 covers 8 bases. CDR1 SGHVS and CDR2 FQNEAQ come from the germline V gene. Trimming took 5 bases from V and 0 from J; bases not matched to a gene: 14. The CDR3 has 19 amino acids. The CDR3 is CASSPRLAGGPTNTGELFF. The CDR3 DNA follows: TGTGCCAGCAGCCCCCGGTTGGCGGGGGGTCCAACGAACACCGGGGAGCTGTTTTTT.

The chain has TRBV7-9 and TRBJ2-7; weak D call: TRBD1 (6 bases). CDR3 length: 15 residues. Germline V CDR1 and CDR2: SEHNR, FQNEAQ (reference sequence). V was clipped by 4 bases and J by 1 base, with 14 bases between them. CDR3 coding DNA: TGTGCCAGCAGCTCGATCAGGGGAAAGTCCTACGAGCAGTACTTC. Protein sequence: CASSSIRGKSYEQYF.

The rearrangement joins TRBV7-9 to TRBJ2-2; TRBD2 agrees at 9 bases. Looked up from germline, CDR1 is SEHNR and CDR2 is FQNEAQ (reference sequence). This CDR3 comprises 17 residues. The ends lost 1 base at V and 10 bases at J; junction bases unmatched: 13. The CDR3 here is CASSLGTSGLGPEELFF. The CDR3 DNA sequence: TGTGCCAGCAGCTTAGGTACTAGCGGGCTCGGGCCGGAGGAGCTGTTTTTT.

The J gene is TRBJ2-2, the V gene TRBV20-1; the match to TRBD2 covers 9 bases. With V trimmed by 3 bases and J by 1 base, 3 bases remained unmatched. The CDR3 loop spans 15 amino acids. The germline V gene encodes CDR1 DFQATT and CDR2 SNEGSKA (reference sequence). In nucleotides, the CDR3 is TGCAGTGCTAGTCCGACTAGCGGGAACACCGGGGAGCTGTTTTTT. Protein product: CSASPTSGNTGELFF.

The chain joins TRBV5-1 to TRBJ1-2, with D possibly TRBD1 on 6 matching bases. Per germline, CDR1 SGHRS and CDR2 YFSETQ. The CDR3 is 12 amino acids. Trimming removed 4 bases from V and 6 bases from J, with 10 bases in between. The CDR3 bases are TGCGCCAGCAGCCCCCCAGGGGATGGCTACACCTTC. Amino acids: CASSPPGDGYTF.

Only one count was recorded for this clone. The chain joins TRBV4-2 to TRBJ1-4, with 8 nucleotides matching TRBD1. The ends lost 4 bases at V and 4 bases at J; junction bases unmatched: 2. The CDR3 loop spans 14 amino acids. Germline V gives CDR1 LGHNA, CDR2 YNFKEQ. Here the CDR3 DNA reads TGTGCCAGCAGCCTGACAGGGGTTAATGAAAAACTGTTTTTT. This sequence encodes CASSLTGVNEKLFF.

This chain uses TRBV5-4 with TRBJ2-2; the match to TRBD1 covers 7 bases. Trimming at V came to 4 bases and at J to 7 bases, leaving 7 bases not matched to a gene. The germline V gene encodes CDR1 SGHNT and CDR2 YYREEE (reference sequence). The CDR3 has 14 residues. CDR3 sequence (DNA): TGTGCCAGCAGCGTGCGACAGGGTCGCGGGGAGCTGTTTTTT. It is translated as CASSVRQGRGELFF.

The V gene is TRBV9, the J gene TRBJ1-3; D remains unclear. Germline V CDR1 and CDR2: SGDLS, YYNGEE. This CDR3 is built from 18 residues. Trimming took off 0 bases at V and 1 base at J, with 17 bases between the two ends. In nucleotides, the CDR3 is TGTGCCAGCAGCGTAGGATGGGGAGGGATCGAGTCTGGAAACACCATATATTTT. This encodes CASSVGWGGIESGNTIYF.

The V gene is TRBV2, the J gene TRBJ2-7, with a weak D call TRBD1 (6 bases). This CDR3 region has 12 residues. V lost 10 bases and J lost 0, with 10 bases in between. Per germline, CDR1 SNHLY and CDR2 FYNNEI. The CDR3 coding sequence is TGTGCCACCCGGACAGACTCCTACGAGCAGTACTTC. It translates to CATRTDSYEQYF.

The chain combines TRBV12-3 or TRBV12-4 with TRBJ2-1; perhaps TRBD2 as D (5 bases). This CDR3 has 13 amino acids. The V and J ends lost 6 bases and 7 bases respectively, with 13 bases between them. Here the CDR3 reads CASSRPDSNEQFF. The CDR3, as DNA: TGTGCCAGCAGCCGGCCGGACTCTAATGAGCAGTTCTTC.

The chain couples TRBV5-6 to TRBJ2-7; the match to TRBD1 covers 11 bases. The germline V gene encodes CDR1 SGHDT and CDR2 YYEEEE. Trimming cost V 1 base and J 3 bases; bases outside gene matches: 3. The length of the CDR3 is 15 residues. CDR3 sequence reads: CASSLWGTGGYEQYV. Here the CDR3 DNA reads TGTGCCAGCAGCTTGTGGGGGACAGGGGGCTACGAGCAGTACGTC.

The V call is TRBV29-1, the J call TRBJ2-1; 8 bases are a match to TRBD1. The J segment lost 3 bases and the V segment lost 7 bases, leaving 8 bases of the junction unmatched. This CDR3 spans 14 amino acids. Germline V lookup: CDR1 SQVTM, CDR2 ANQGSEA. CDR3 loop: CSADWTGNYNEQFF. The CDR3 region has the DNA TGCAGCGCTGACTGGACAGGGAACTACAATGAGCAGTTCTTC.

The J gene is TRBJ2-3, the V gene TRBV7-9; D gene ambiguous. V shed 5 bases and J shed 0 bases, with 9 bases lying between them. The CDR3 runs 14 residues. CDR1 and CDR2 from the germline V gene are SEHNR and FQNEAQ (reference sequence). The CDR3 DNA reads as TGTGCCAGCAGCGGTCCACAGAGCACAGATACGCAGTATTTT. Translation: CASSGPQSTDTQYF.

V gene TRBV5-1 combines with J gene TRBJ1-1, with a tentative D call TRBD1 (6 bases). From germline, CDR1 is SGHRS and CDR2 YFSETQ. The CDR3 spans 15 residues. V shed 1 base and J shed 1 base, with 11 bases lying between them. CDR3 residues: CASSLRQGQNTEAFF. The CDR3 DNA follows: TGCGCCAGCAGCTTGAGGCAGGGGCAGAACACTGAAGCTTTCTTT.

CDR3 coding DNA: TGTGCCAGTAGAAGACTAGCGGGGCCCCAAGAGACCCAGTACTTC. This encodes CASRRLAGPQETQYF. The chain has TRBV19 and TRBJ2-5; 11 bases agree with TRBD2. Losses at the gene ends were 6 bases for V and 1 base for J; bases not matched to a gene: 4. Germline CDR1 and CDR2: LNHDA and SQIVND (reference sequence). This CDR3 has 15 amino acids. Supplemented by reference TRBV19 and TRBJ2-5, the full variable domain reads DGGITQSPKYLFRKEGQNVTLSCEQNLNHDAMYWYRQDPGQGLRLIYYSQIVNDFQKGDIAEGYSVSREKKESFPLTVTSAQKNPTAFYLCASRRLAGPQETQYFGPGTRLLVL.

The V gene is TRBV7-2, the J gene TRBJ1-3; D perhaps matches TRBD1 (5 bases). With 5 bases removed from V and 0 bases from J, the gap between germline ends came to 20 bases. The CDR3 is 18 residues long. Germline CDR1 is SGHTA and CDR2 is FQGNSA. The CDR3 DNA reads as TGTGCCAGCAGCCCAGATCCCGGCAGGGAACACTCTGGAAACACCATATATTTT. Translation gives CASSPDPGREHSGNTIYF.

The sample holds a few counts of this clone. The chain carries TRBV14 and TRBJ2-5; tentative D call: TRBD1 (5 bases). V gave up 0 bases and J gave up 1 base, with 12 bases separating them. Germline-derived CDR1 and CDR2 are SGHDN and FVKESK. The CDR3 loop spans 16 amino acids. CDR3 in amino acids: CASSQDQGALQETQYF. CDR3 nucleotides: TGTGCCAGCAGCCAAGATCAAGGGGCCCTCCAAGAGACCCAGTACTTC.

The chain employs TRBV11-2 and TRBJ1-1; D gene uncertain. V was trimmed by 5 bases and J by 1 base, leaving 8 bases between them. CDR1 and CDR2 (germline): SGHAT, FQNNGV. The CDR3 runs 13 residues. The CDR3 DNA reads TGTGCCAGCAGCCCAAATCAGAACACTGAAGCTTTCTTT. Its protein is CASSPNQNTEAFF.

CDR3 DNA sequence: TGTGCCAGCAGCCCAAGGGACAGCCGCTACGAGCAGTACTTC. Amino acid sequence: CASSPRDSRYEQYF. This sequence joins TRBV5-5 and TRBJ2-7; 7 bases line up with TRBD1. This CDR3 has 14 residues. After removal of 4 bases from V and 3 bases from J, the junction contained 7 bases not matched to a gene. In germline, CDR1 is SGHKS, CDR2 YYEKEE (reference sequence).

This chain joins TRBV7-9 and TRBJ2-3, with a possible D match to TRBD2 (6 bases). V was shortened by 1 base and J by 10 bases, with 12 bases between the two germline ends. This CDR3 is 13 amino acids long. The germline V gene encodes CDR1 SEHNR and CDR2 FQNEAQ (reference sequence). The CDR3 DNA follows: TGTGCCAGCAGCTTAGGGGACGGGGGAGCGCAGTATTTT. Translated, it gives CASSLGDGGAQYF.